The 5 T cell receptor beta chains below all came from one sample that was sequenced in a study of identical twins. Each CDR3 protein is one row after TCRdb ran MiXCR on the 5' RACE reads. The sample records about 200,000 distinct CDR3 sequences, about a tenth being singletons. The sample taken for sequencing was memory (CD45RO+) T cells sorted from blood. These receptors all stem from a woman aged 18-29 years in good health.

This chain uses TRBV20-1 with TRBJ2-5; the D gene is possibly TRBD2 (6 bases). Germline V gene lookup returns CDR1 DFQATT and CDR2 SNEGSKA (reference sequence). Trimming removed 3 bases from V and 0 bases from J, with 14 bases in between. CDR3 size: 15 residues. The CDR3 DNA reads as TGCAGTGCTAGTTCGTTCGCGGGGAACCAAGAGACCCAGTACTTC. As protein: CSASSFAGNQETQYF.

This clonotype was found a few times. The chain is built from TRBV12-5 and TRBJ2-2; 8 nucleotides match TRBD2. V trimming: 4 bases; J trimming: 2 bases; junction bases outside the gene matches: 9. Germline V gene sequence: CDR1 LGHNT, CDR2 FRNRAP. This CDR3 is 17 amino acids long. CDR3 loop: CASGSLVTSGNTGELFF. The CDR3 bases are TGTGCTAGTGGTTCCCTGGTCACTAGCGGTAACACCGGGGAGCTGTTTTTT.

This clonotype was seen ten or more times. The V gene is TRBV12-3 or TRBV12-4, the J gene TRBJ1-1, with unresolved D. Trimming removed 3 bases at V and 3 bases at J, with 8 bases between. The CDR3 runs 13 residues. CDR3 sequence reads: CASSFLEDTEAFF. The CDR3 coding sequence is TGTGCCAGCAGTTTCCTTGAGGACACTGAAGCTTTCTTT.

This clonotype was recorded at least ten times. This chain connects TRBV12-3 or TRBV12-4 to TRBJ1-2; 12 bases agree with TRBD1. Trimming removed 6 bases from V and 8 bases from J; junction bases left unmatched: 4. The CDR3 is 13 amino acids. Here the CDR3 reads CASRGQGARGYTF. CDR3 in DNA: TGTGCCAGCAGGGGACAGGGGGCGCGAGGCTACACCTTC.

The table lists this clonotype with a few counts. This rearrangement joins TRBV7-9 to TRBJ2-7; a weak D match, TRBD1 (6 bases). The CDR3 length is 14 residues. Trimming shortened V by 5 bases and J by 4 bases, and 15 bases separated the two germline ends. Germline V gene lookup returns CDR1 SEHNR and CDR2 FQNEAQ (reference sequence). In nucleotides, the CDR3 is TGTGCCAGCAGCCCCCGGGACACCTTATACGAGCAGTACTTC. Protein product: CASSPRDTLYEQYF.